Here is one T cell receptor (beta chain) with its context. Produced via immunoSEQ multiplex PCR; TCRdb's table is partial and in-frame only. The sample lists about 400,000 clones; 70% to 90% were seen once. These data come from a study of Ad26.COV2.S vaccination and SARS-CoV-2 variants. The treatment here: about 20 received Ad26.COV2.S at low or high dose, single or two shots; about five received placebo; per-sample allocation not given. Day 63 following the first vaccine or placebo injection was when the samples were taken. Sequenced here: peripheral blood, sampled in a trial of Ad26.COV2.S vaccine versus placebo. The receptor was isolated from a person between 18 and 60 years old who received the Ad26.COV2.S COVID-19 vaccine or a placebo.

Here the CDR3 DNA reads TGTGCCAGCAGTTTCCCGGCAGGGCTAGGAGAGACCCAGTACTTC. Translation gives CASSFPAGLGETQYF. J is TRBJ2-5 and V is TRBV27, with a weak D call TRBD1 (5 bases). V dropped 3 bases and J dropped 4 bases, with 15 bases sitting between them. The V gene's germline CDR1 is MNHEY and CDR2 SMNVEV (reference sequence). The CDR3 contains 15 residues.